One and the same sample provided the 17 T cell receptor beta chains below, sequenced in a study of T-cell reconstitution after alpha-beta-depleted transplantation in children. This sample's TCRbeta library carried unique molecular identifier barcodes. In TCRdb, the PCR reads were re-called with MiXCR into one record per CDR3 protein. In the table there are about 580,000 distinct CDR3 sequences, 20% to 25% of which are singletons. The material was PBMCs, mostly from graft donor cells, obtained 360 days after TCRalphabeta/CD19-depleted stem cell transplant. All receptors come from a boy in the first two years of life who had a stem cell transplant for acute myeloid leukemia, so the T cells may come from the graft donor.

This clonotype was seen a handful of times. The CDR3 DNA reads TGTGCCAGCAGCTTACGGCCCCGAGGACAGGCCACACCGGAGACCCAGTACTTC. Translated, it gives CASSLRPRGQATPETQYF. This chain links TRBV7-6 with TRBJ2-5; 7 bases fit TRBD1. V was clipped by 2 bases and J by 5 bases; unmatched bases: 17. The CDR3 runs to 18 residues. From germline, CDR1 is SGHVS and CDR2 FNYEAQ.

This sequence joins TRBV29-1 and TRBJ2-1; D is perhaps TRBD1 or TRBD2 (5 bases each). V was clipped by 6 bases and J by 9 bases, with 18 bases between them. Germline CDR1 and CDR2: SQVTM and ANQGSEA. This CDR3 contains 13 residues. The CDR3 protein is CSVRVEGKGEQFF. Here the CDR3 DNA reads TGCAGCGTCCGGGTAGAGGGGAAGGGTGAGCAGTTCTTC.

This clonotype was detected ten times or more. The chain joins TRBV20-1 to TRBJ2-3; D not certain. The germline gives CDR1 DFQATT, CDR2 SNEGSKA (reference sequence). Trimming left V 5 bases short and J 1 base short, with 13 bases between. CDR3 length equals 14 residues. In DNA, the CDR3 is TGCAGTGCTGTAGGACCAGTCGGCACAGATACGCAGTATTTT. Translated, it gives CSAVGPVGTDTQYF.

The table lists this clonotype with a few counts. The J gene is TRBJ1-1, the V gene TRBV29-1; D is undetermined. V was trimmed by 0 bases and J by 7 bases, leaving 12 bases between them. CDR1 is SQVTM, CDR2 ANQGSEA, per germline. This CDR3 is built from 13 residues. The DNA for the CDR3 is TGCAGCGTTGAAGATGTAGACTGGGGTGAAGCTTTCTTT. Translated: CSVEDVDWGEAFF.

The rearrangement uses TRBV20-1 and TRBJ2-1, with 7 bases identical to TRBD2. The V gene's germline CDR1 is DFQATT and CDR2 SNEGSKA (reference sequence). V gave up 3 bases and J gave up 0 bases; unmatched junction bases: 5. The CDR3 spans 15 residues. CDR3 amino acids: CSARAPGGSYNEQFF. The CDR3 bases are TGCAGTGCTAGGGCCCCGGGGGGCTCCTACAATGAGCAGTTCTTC.

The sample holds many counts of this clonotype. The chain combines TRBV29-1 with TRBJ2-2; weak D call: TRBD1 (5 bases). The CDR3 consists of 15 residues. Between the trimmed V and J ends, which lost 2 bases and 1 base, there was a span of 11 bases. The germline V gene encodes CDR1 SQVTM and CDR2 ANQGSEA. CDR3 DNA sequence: TGCAGCGTTGAATTTCAGGGCCTGAACACCGGGGAGCTGTTTTTT. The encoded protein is CSVEFQGLNTGELFF.

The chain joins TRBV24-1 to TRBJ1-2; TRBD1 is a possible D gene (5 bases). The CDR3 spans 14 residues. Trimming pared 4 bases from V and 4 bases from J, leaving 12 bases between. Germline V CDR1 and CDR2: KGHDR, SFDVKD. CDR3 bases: TGTGCCACCAGTGAAACAGGCCACCCCTATGGCTACACCTTC. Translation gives CATSETGHPYGYTF.

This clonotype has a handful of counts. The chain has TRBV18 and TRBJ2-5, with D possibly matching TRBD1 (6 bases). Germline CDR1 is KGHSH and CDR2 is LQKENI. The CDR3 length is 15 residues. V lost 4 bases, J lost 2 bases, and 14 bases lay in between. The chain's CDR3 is CASSLRDTLQETQYF. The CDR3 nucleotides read TGTGCCAGCTCACTCCGGGACACCCTTCAAGAGACCCAGTACTTC. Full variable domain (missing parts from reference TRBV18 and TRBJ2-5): NAGVMQNPRHLVRRRGQEARLRCSPMKGHSHVYWYRQLPEEGLKFMVYLQKENIIDESGMPKERFSAEFPKEGPSILRIQQVVRGDSAAYFCASSLRDTLQETQYFGPGTRLLVL.

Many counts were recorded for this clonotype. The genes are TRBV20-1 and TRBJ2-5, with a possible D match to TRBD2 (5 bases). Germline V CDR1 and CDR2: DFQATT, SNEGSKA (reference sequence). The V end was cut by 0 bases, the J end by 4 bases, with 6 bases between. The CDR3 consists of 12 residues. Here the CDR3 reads CSARDEGETQYF. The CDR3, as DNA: TGCAGTGCTAGAGATGAGGGAGAGACCCAGTACTTC.

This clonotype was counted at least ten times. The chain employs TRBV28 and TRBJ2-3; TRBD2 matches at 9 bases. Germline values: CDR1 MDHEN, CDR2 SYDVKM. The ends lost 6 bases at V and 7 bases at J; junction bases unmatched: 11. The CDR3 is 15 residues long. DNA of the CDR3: TGTGCCAGCAGCGTTCTGGCGGGGGGGCATAATACGCAGTATTTT. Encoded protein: CASSVLAGGHNTQYF.

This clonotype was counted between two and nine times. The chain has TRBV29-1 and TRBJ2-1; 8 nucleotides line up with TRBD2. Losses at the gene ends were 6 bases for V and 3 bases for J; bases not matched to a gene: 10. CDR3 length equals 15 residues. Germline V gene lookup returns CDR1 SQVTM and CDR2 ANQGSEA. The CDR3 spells CSVVFRGGIYNEQFF. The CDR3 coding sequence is TGCAGCGTGGTCTTCCGCGGGGGGATCTACAATGAGCAGTTCTTC.

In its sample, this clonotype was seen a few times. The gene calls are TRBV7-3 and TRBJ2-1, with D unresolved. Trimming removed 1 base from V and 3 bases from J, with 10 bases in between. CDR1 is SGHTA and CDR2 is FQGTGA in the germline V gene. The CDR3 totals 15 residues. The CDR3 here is CASSLKIGSYNEQFF. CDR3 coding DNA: TGTGCCAGCAGCTTAAAGATAGGAAGCTACAATGAGCAGTTCTTC.

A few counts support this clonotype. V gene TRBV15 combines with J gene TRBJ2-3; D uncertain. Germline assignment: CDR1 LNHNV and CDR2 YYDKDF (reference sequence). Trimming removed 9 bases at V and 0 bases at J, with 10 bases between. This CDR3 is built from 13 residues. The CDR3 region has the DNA TGTGCCACGCTTGGCCCTAGCACAGATACGCAGTATTTT. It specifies CATLGPSTDTQYF.

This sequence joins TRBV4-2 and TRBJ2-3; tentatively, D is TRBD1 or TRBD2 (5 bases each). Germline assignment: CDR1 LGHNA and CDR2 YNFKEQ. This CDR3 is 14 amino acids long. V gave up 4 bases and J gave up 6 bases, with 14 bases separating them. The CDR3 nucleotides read TGTGCCAGCAGCCCGAAGGGGAGTGGGGATACGCAGTATTTT. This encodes CASSPKGSGDTQYF.

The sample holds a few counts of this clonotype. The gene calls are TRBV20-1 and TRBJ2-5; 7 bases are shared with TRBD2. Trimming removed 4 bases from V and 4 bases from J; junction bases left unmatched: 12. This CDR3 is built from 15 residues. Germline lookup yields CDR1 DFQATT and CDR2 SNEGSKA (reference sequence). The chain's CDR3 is CSATPRTREIETQYF. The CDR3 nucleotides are TGCAGTGCTACGCCCCGGACTAGAGAGATAGAGACCCAGTACTTC.

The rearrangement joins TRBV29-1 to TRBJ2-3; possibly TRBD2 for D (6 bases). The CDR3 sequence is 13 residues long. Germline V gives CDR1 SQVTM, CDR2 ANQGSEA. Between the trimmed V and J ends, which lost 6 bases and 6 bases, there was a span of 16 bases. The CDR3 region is CSVAGGDPDTQYF. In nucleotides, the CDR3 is TGCAGCGTCGCGGGCGGGGACCCTGATACGCAGTATTTT.

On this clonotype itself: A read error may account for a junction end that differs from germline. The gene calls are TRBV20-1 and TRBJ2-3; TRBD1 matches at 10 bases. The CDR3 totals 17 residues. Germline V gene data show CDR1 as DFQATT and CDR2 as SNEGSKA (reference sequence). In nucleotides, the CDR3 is TGCAGTGCGAGAGTCGGGTGGGACAGGGGCCGCGAGGCTACGCAGTATTTT. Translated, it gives CSARVGWDRGREATQYF.